This entry lists 18 T cell receptor beta chains sequenced from one sample in a study of immune evolution from preneoplasia to lung adenocarcinoma. Some clones are missing from TCRdb's copy, which holds only in-frame ones; the method was immunoSEQ multiplex PCR. The table records 6,000 or so clones, over 75% of them present only once. The specimen was FFPE minimally invasive lung adenocarcinoma tissue. These receptors all come from a person aged 60-79 years with lung adenocarcinoma.

The genes are TRBV4-3 and TRBJ2-7; TRBD1 aligns across 9 bases. Germline values: CDR1 LGHNA, CDR2 YSLEER. This CDR3 has 13 amino acids. V shed 5 bases and J 5 bases; nucleotides not matched to a gene: 4. CDR3 residues: CASSGDRENEQYF. CDR3 nucleotide sequence: TGCGCCAGCAGCGGGGACAGGGAGAACGAGCAGTACTTC.

V is TRBV7-2 and J is TRBJ1-1; D is possibly TRBD1 (5 bases). Germline CDR1 reads SGHTA; CDR2 reads FQGNSA. Between the trimmed V and J ends, which lost 3 bases and 6 bases, there was a span of 14 bases. The CDR3 is 14 residues long. CDR3 protein: CASSFGGSAAEAFF. CDR3 DNA: TGTGCCAGCAGCTTTGGGGGGTCGGCCGCTGAAGCTTTCTTT.

The gene calls are TRBV5-4 and TRBJ2-7; D remains unclear. Germline V gene data show CDR1 as SGHNT and CDR2 as YYREEE (reference sequence). This CDR3 has 14 amino acids. Between the trimmed V and J ends, which lost 6 bases and 2 bases, there was a span of 15 bases. The chain's CDR3 is CASNPGLNTYEQYF. CDR3 coding DNA: TGTGCCAGCAACCCGGGCCTAAATACCTACGAGCAGTACTTC.

A single count supports this clone. The chain employs TRBV7-2 and TRBJ2-5; D possibly corresponds to TRBD2 (7 bases). The CDR3 runs 16 residues. Trimming shortened V by 1 base and J by 1 base, and 13 bases separated the two germline ends. Germline V gene sequence: CDR1 SGHTA, CDR2 FQGNSA. The CDR3 nucleotides are TGTGCCAGCAGCTTAGGGTCGGGGGGCGGCCAAGAGACCCAGTACTTC. Its translation: CASSLGSGGGQETQYF.

The rearrangement links TRBV19 to TRBJ1-5; D may be TRBD1 (5 bases). This CDR3 spans 15 amino acids. Trimming removed 7 bases from V and 8 bases from J, with 21 bases in between. Germline V gives CDR1 LNHDA, CDR2 SQIVND (reference sequence). The CDR3 DNA reads as TGTGCCAGTATGGTATCAGGACACGCATATAAGCCCCAGCATTTT. It encodes CASMVSGHAYKPQHF.

The chain joins TRBV5-4 to TRBJ2-1, with TRBD2 identical over 13 bases. The CDR3 contains 17 residues. Germline V gene sequence: CDR1 SGHNT, CDR2 YYREEE (reference sequence). J lost 0 bases, V lost 3 bases, and 3 bases had no gene match. The CDR3 is CASSSGLAGSSYNEQFF. DNA of the CDR3: TGTGCCAGCAGCTCGGGACTAGCGGGGTCCTCCTACAATGAGCAGTTCTTC.

The rearrangement joins TRBV5-8 to TRBJ1-5; 7 bases fit TRBD1. The CDR3 is 16 amino acids. Germline V gene sequence: CDR1 SGHTS, CDR2 YDEGEE. Losses at the gene ends were 0 bases for V and 3 bases for J; bases not matched to a gene: 6. The DNA of the CDR3 is TGTGCCAGCAGCTTGGGGGACAGTATAAACAATCAGCCCCAGCATTTT. Translated, it gives CASSLGDSINNQPQHF.

The chain couples TRBV19 to TRBJ2-2; 14 nucleotides agree with TRBD2. Trimming removed 6 bases from V and 1 base from J; junction bases left unmatched: 7. The CDR3 loop spans 18 amino acids. Germline V gene sequence: CDR1 LNHDA, CDR2 SQIVND (reference sequence). The CDR3 DNA follows: TGTGCCAGTAGCTACCTGGGACTAGCGGGGGAGAACACCGGGGAGCTGTTTTTT. Its protein is CASSYLGLAGENTGELFF. Variable domain in full (rest from reference TRBV19 and TRBJ2-2): DGGITQSPKYLFRKEGQNVTLSCEQNLNHDAMYWYRQDPGQGLRLIYYSQIVNDFQKGDIAEGYSVSREKKESFPLTVTSAQKNPTAFYLCASSYLGLAGENTGELFFGEGSRLTVL.

This rearrangement joins TRBV7-2 to TRBJ2-1; D perhaps matches TRBD1 (5 bases). CDR3 length: 14 amino acids. V lost 8 bases, J lost 2 bases, and 13 bases lay in between. Germline CDR1 and CDR2: SGHTA and FQGNSA. The CDR3 nucleotides are TGTGCCAGCGGTCTGACAGTTGCCTACAATGAGCAGTTCTTC. Translated: CASGLTVAYNEQFF. Looking up the rest from reference TRBV7-2 and TRBJ2-1 gives the full variable domain: GAGVSQSPSNKVTEKGKDVELRCDPISGHTALYWYRQSLGQGLEFLIYFQGNSAPDKSGLPSDRFSAERTGGSVSTLTIQRTQQEDSAVYLCASGLTVAYNEQFFGPGTRLTVL.

The V gene is TRBV4-1, the J gene TRBJ1-5; perhaps TRBD1 as D (5 bases). Trimming shortened V by 4 bases and J by 7 bases, and 17 bases separated the two germline ends. In germline, CDR1 is MGHRA, CDR2 YSYEKL. The CDR3 sequence is 15 residues long. CDR3 in amino acids: CASSPTKEGVQPQHF. The CDR3 DNA reads as TGCGCCAGCAGCCCAACCAAAGAAGGGGTGCAGCCCCAGCATTTT.

The chain recombines TRBV9 with TRBJ2-5; 7 bases line up with TRBD2. The ends lost 0 bases at V and 2 bases at J; junction bases unmatched: 16. The CDR3 extends over 19 amino acids. The germline CDR1 and CDR2 sequences are SGDLS and YYNGEE. For the CDR3, the DNA is TGTGCCAGCAGCGTAGCCCCAACCAAGGACGGCGGGGGACAAGAGACCCAGTACTTC. Its translation is CASSVAPTKDGGGQETQYF.

This clone was counted once. The gene calls are TRBV29-1 and TRBJ2-7, with TRBD2 matching over 10 bases. Looked up from germline, CDR1 is SQVTM and CDR2 is ANQGSEA. The CDR3 contains 12 residues. V lost 0 bases to trimming and J lost 12 bases; unmatched junction nucleotides: 5. CDR3 DNA sequence: TGCAGCGTTGAAGACCAGGGACTAGCGCCGTACTTC. It specifies CSVEDQGLAPYF.

A few counts support this clone. The chain is built from TRBV7-2 and TRBJ1-6, with D hard to call. The CDR3 runs 15 residues. CDR1 is SGHTA, CDR2 FQGNSA, per germline. Trimming stripped 3 bases from V and 0 bases from J, with 6 bases between. CDR3 amino acids: CASSFSFSYNSPLHF. In DNA form, the CDR3 reads TGTGCCAGCAGCTTCAGCTTCTCCTATAATTCACCCCTCCACTTT.

The V and J genes are TRBV19 and TRBJ1-5; D gene unclear. Trimming left V 1 base short and J 4 bases short, with 8 bases between. Germline-derived CDR1 and CDR2 are LNHDA and SQIVND (reference sequence). The CDR3 has 14 amino acids. The CDR3 spells CASSIGNQNQPQHF. The CDR3 DNA reads TGTGCCAGTAGTATAGGCAATCAGAATCAGCCCCAGCATTTT.

The V and J genes are TRBV5-4 and TRBJ2-3, with 8 bases lining up with TRBD2. Per germline, CDR1 SGHNT and CDR2 YYREEE (reference sequence). The CDR3 contains 16 residues. V lost 6 bases, J lost 0 bases, and 9 bases stayed unmatched. This CDR3 is CASTWGGGTSTDTQYF. The CDR3 coding sequence is TGTGCCAGCACCTGGGGCGGGGGGACTAGCACAGATACGCAGTATTTT. Using reference TRBV5-4 and TRBJ2-3 for the parts outside the CDR3, the full variable domain is ETGVTQSPTHLIKTRGQQVTLRCSSQSGHNTVSWYQQALGQGPQFIFQYYREEENGRGNFPPRFSGLQFPNYSSELNVNALELDDSALYLCASTWGGGTSTDTQYFGPGTRLTVL.

The chain is built from TRBV11-2 and TRBJ1-1; D ambiguous. Germline V CDR1 and CDR2: SGHAT, FQNNGV. The ends were cut back, 5 bases at V and 3 bases at J, with 10 bases in the middle. This CDR3 comprises 13 residues. CDR3 in DNA: TGTGCCAGCAGCACAAGTGGATACACTGAAGCTTTCTTT. Its translation: CASSTSGYTEAFF.

The gene calls are TRBV10-3 and TRBJ1-5; 10 nucleotides agree with TRBD1. CDR3 length: 14 residues. In germline, CDR1 is ENHRY, CDR2 SYGVKD. The junction had 3 bases not matched to a gene; V was cut back by 6 bases and J by 4 bases. The CDR3 DNA follows: TGTGCCATCAGCGGGACAGGGGATAATCAGCCCCAGCATTTT. Residues: CAISGTGDNQPQHF.

The table lists this clone with a few counts. This CDR3 is CASSVLAGATQDTQYF. The CDR3 region has the DNA TGTGCCAGCAGCGTCCTAGCGGGAGCGACCCAAGATACGCAGTATTTT. J is TRBJ2-3 and V is TRBV7-8; 10 nucleotides align to TRBD2. The length of the CDR3 is 16 residues. J was trimmed by 5 bases and V by 5 bases; bases with no gene match: 10. CDR1 and CDR2 from the germline V gene are SGHVS and FQNEAQ.